This TCR beta chain appears in the sequencing data of a study of T cell changes during pregnancy in multiple sclerosis. Repertoires were generated with immunoSEQ multiplex PCR, while TCRdb's copy carries only in-frame clones and drops some. Altogether some 40,000 clones are present, 85% to 90% being singletons, with the ten largest covering around 0.63%. The germline V gene encodes CDR1 ENHRY and CDR2 SYGVKD. This CDR3 has 12 amino acids. V was shortened by 4 bases and J by 8 bases, with 11 bases between the two germline ends. The chain employs TRBV10-3 and TRBJ1-2; D not resolved. The input for sequencing was CD4+ T cells from peripheral blood mononuclear cells, taken in the first trimester of pregnancy. The origin of this receptor is a female donor with multiple sclerosis, enrolled in a pregnancy study. The CDR3 sequence: CAISAGSGGYTF. In nucleotides, the CDR3 is TGTGCCATCAGTGCTGGGAGCGGGGGCTACACCTTC.